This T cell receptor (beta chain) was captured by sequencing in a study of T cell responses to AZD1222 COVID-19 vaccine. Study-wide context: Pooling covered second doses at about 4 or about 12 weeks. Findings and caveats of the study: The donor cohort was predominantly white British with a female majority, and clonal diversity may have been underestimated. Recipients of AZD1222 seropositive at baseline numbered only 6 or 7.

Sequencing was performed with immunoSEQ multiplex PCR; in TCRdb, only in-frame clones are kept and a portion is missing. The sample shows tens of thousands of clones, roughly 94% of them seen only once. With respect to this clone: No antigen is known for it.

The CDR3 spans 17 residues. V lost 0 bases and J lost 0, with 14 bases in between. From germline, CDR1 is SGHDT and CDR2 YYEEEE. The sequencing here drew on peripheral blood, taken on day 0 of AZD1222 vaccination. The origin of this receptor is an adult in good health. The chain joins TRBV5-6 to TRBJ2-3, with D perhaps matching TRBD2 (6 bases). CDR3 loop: CASSLALTGVSTDTQYF. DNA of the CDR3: TGTGCCAGCAGCTTGGCCCTGACGGGGGTGAGCACAGATACGCAGTATTTT. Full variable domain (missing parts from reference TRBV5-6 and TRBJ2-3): DAGVTQSPTHLIKTRGQQVTLRCSPKSGHDTVSWYQQALGQGPQFIFQYYEEEERQRGNFPDRFSGHQFPNYSSELNVNALLLGDSALYLCASSLALTGVSTDTQYFGPGTRLTVL.